This T cell receptor beta chain is from a study of blood T cell repertoires in COVID-19. Whole-study context: PBMCs, B-cell-depleted T cells, or T cells provided the cDNA or gDNA that made up the material.

The germline gives CDR1 SGHDN, CDR2 FVKESK. This CDR3 spans 15 amino acids. Trimming removed 4 bases at V and 3 bases at J, with 13 bases between. This table comes from immunoSEQ multiplex PCR, and its TCRdb copy is limited to in-frame clones, with some not included. The sample contains over 150,000 clones, around 83% of which appear only once. The receptor was derived from a man aged 35 to 55 with acute or convalescent COVID-19. The specimen sequenced was peripheral blood. The rearrangement links TRBV14 to TRBJ2-1, with D possibly matching TRBD2 (6 bases). CDR3: CASSPVGSGYNEQFF. Here the CDR3 DNA reads TGTGCCAGCAGCCCGGTCGGTAGCGGCTACAATGAGCAGTTCTTC.